This passage covers 5 T cell receptor beta chains from one sample sequenced in a study of blood T cell repertoires in COVID-19. Measured with immunoSEQ multiplex PCR; TCRdb has only the in-frame clones, and not every one. The sample consists of approximately 35,000 clones, roughly 85% of them appearing once. Sequencing was performed on peripheral blood. These receptors all come from a man older than 75 with active COVID-19.

This clone appeared a single time. V is TRBV15 and J is TRBJ2-1; the match to TRBD1 covers 9 bases. The J segment lost 7 bases and the V segment lost 4 bases, leaving 5 bases of the junction unmatched. The germline V gene has CDR1 LNHNV and CDR2 YYDKDF (reference sequence). The CDR3 is 14 amino acids. The CDR3 sequence is CATSTGQGGNEQFF. The CDR3 nucleotides are TGTGCCACCAGCACGGGACAGGGTGGGAATGAGCAGTTCTTC.

The J gene is TRBJ2-7, the V gene TRBV6-5; D is ambiguous. V lost 1 base to trimming and J lost 5 bases, with 12 bases between them. CDR3 length equals 14 residues. Per the germline V gene, CDR1 is MNHEY and CDR2 is SVGAGI. The CDR3: CASSYFGAHDEQYF. The CDR3 DNA is TGTGCCAGCAGTTACTTTGGAGCCCACGACGAGCAGTACTTC.

The chain has TRBV19 and TRBJ1-2, with D hard to call. V was pared by 1 base and J by 2 bases, with 5 bases between. The CDR3 loop spans 13 amino acids. Germline V gene lookup returns CDR1 LNHDA and CDR2 SQIVND (reference sequence). The CDR3 nucleotides read TGTGCCAGTAGTATAGGCGGGAACTATGGCTACACCTTC. Its protein product is CASSIGGNYGYTF. Filled out from reference TRBV19 and TRBJ1-2, the complete variable domain reads DGGITQSPKYLFRKEGQNVTLSCEQNLNHDAMYWYRQDPGQGLRLIYYSQIVNDFQKGDIAEGYSVSREKKESFPLTVTSAQKNPTAFYLCASSIGGNYGYTFGSGTRLTVV.

This chain links TRBV19 with TRBJ1-6; a weak D match, TRBD1 (6 bases). V shed 6 bases and J shed 9 bases, with 18 bases lying between them. This CDR3 contains 15 residues. Germline V gene data show CDR1 as LNHDA and CDR2 as SQIVND (reference sequence). The CDR3 is CASRLTGNTASPLHF. The CDR3 bases are TGTGCCAGTAGGTTGACAGGAAACACTGCTTCACCCCTCCACTTT. Combining the CDR3 with reference TRBV19 and TRBJ1-6 gives the whole variable domain DGGITQSPKYLFRKEGQNVTLSCEQNLNHDAMYWYRQDPGQGLRLIYYSQIVNDFQKGDIAEGYSVSREKKESFPLTVTSAQKNPTAFYLCASRLTGNTASPLHFGNGTRLTVT.

The rearrangement uses TRBV2 and TRBJ2-3; 9 nucleotides line up with TRBD1. This CDR3 contains 18 residues. Unmatched junction bases numbered 13, after V lost 4 bases and J lost 2 bases. Looked up from germline, CDR1 is SNHLY and CDR2 is FYNNEI. The CDR3 coding sequence is TGTGCCAGCAGTGTTGTACTGGGACAGGGCAAAATCACAGATACGCAGTATTTT. This sequence encodes CASSVVLGQGKITDTQYF. The entire variable domain, with the rest obtained from reference TRBV2 and TRBJ2-3, is as follows: EPEVTQTPSHQVTQMGQEVILRCVPISNHLYFYWYRQILGQKVEFLVSFYNNEISEKSEIFDDQFSVERPDGSNFTLKIRSTKLEDSAMYFCASSVVLGQGKITDTQYFGPGTRLTVL.